These 21 T cell receptor beta chains share one sample of origin, sequenced in a study of blood T cell repertoires in COVID-19 (dated by TCRdb to 2019 to 2021). Library construction relied on the immunoSEQ multiplex PCR assay. This immuneACCESS table, as held by TCRdb, lists in-frame sequences with V and J called but not all clones. Of the missing ones, under half trace to an unresolved V gene in checked studies; the others have no known cause. The sample has some 250,000 clones on record, about four fifths of them singletons. The top ten clones comprise 7.5% to 8% of the sample. Sequences were obtained from peripheral blood. The receptors come from a woman of 80 years or more with COVID-19, enrolled during active disease.

The chain couples TRBV30 to TRBJ1-6; tentatively, D is TRBD1 (5 bases). There are 13 residues in the CDR3. V was shortened by 7 bases and J by 8 bases, with 15 bases between the two germline ends. Per germline, CDR1 GTSNPN and CDR2 SVGIG (reference sequence). CDR3 sequence: CAFGGGKDSPLHF. In DNA form, the CDR3 reads TGTGCCTTTGGGGGGGGGAAGGATTCACCCCTCCACTTT. The full variable domain, its missing parts supplied by reference TRBV30 and TRBJ1-6, is SQTIHQWPATLVQPVGSPLSLECTVEGTSNPNLYWYRQAAGRGLQLLFYSVGIGQISSEVPQNLSASRPQDRQFILSSKKLLLSDSGFYLCAFGGGKDSPLHFGNGTRLTVT.

V and J are TRBV3-1 (or the pseudogene TRBV3-2) and TRBJ1-2; weak D call: TRBD1 (5 bases). This CDR3 has 14 amino acids. Germline CDR1 reads LGHDT; CDR2 reads YNNKEL (reference sequence). Trimming left V 4 bases short and J 7 bases short, with 16 bases between. The CDR3 bases are TGTGCCAGCAGCCTGGGGACGGGAGCAAGTGGCTACACCTTC. Translating it yields CASSLGTGASGYTF.

The rearrangement joins TRBV30 to TRBJ1-1; unclear D gene. The CDR3 contains 15 residues. V lost 4 bases and J 2 bases, leaving 17 bases between the germline ends. CDR1 is GTSNPN, CDR2 SVGIG, per germline (reference sequence). CDR3 sequence: CAWKHEAEGNTEAFF. The DNA of the CDR3 is TGTGCCTGGAAACATGAGGCAGAGGGAAACACTGAAGCTTTCTTT.

V is TRBV5-1 and J is TRBJ2-7; 8 bases fit TRBD2. The CDR3 spans 13 residues. The trim removed 7 bases at V and 7 bases at J, leaving 10 bases unmatched. The germline V gene has CDR1 SGHRS and CDR2 YFSETQ. The CDR3: CASGGGPFEEQYF. CDR3 DNA: TGCGCCAGCGGCGGGGGGCCCTTCGAGGAGCAGTACTTC.

The genes are TRBV13 and TRBJ2-7, with D possibly being TRBD1 (6 bases). V lost 0 bases, J lost 3 bases, and 6 bases lay in between. From germline, CDR1 is PRHDT and CDR2 FYEKMQ (reference sequence). The CDR3 is made up of 13 amino acids. For the CDR3, the DNA is TGTGCCAGCAGCTTAGGACAGGGCTACGAGCAGTACTTC. Translated, it gives CASSLGQGYEQYF.

This clone was observed a few times. The chain couples TRBV6-5 to TRBJ1-6; maybe TRBD1 (5 bases). V was cut by 0 bases and J by 13 bases, with 10 bases left in between. The CDR3 has 13 amino acids. Germline V gene sequence: CDR1 MNHEY, CDR2 SVGAGI. CDR3 sequence: CASSYSRGSPLHF. CDR3 sequence (DNA): TGTGCCAGCAGTTACTCACGGGGGTCGCCCCTCCACTTT.

This chain joins TRBV14 and TRBJ2-7; D is ambiguous. The V and J ends lost 2 bases and 7 bases respectively, with 9 bases between them. Per the germline V gene, CDR1 is SGHDN and CDR2 is FVKESK. The CDR3 spans 12 residues. CDR3 sequence: CASSQTVVEQYF. CDR3 coding DNA: TGTGCCAGCAGCCAAACAGTTGTTGAGCAGTACTTC.

V gene TRBV7-8 combines with J gene TRBJ2-3, with D tentatively TRBD1 (6 bases). V lost 4 bases to trimming and J lost 2 bases, with 16 bases between them. Germline V gene data show CDR1 as SGHVS and CDR2 as FQNEAQ. CDR3 size: 16 residues. This CDR3 is CASSSGDTFFTDTQYF. In DNA, the CDR3 is TGTGCCAGCAGCTCCGGGGACACTTTCTTCACAGATACGCAGTATTTT.

This clone has just a few counts. The rearrangement joins TRBV19 to TRBJ1-3, with a tentative D call TRBD1 (6 bases). The V and J ends lost 4 bases and 4 bases respectively, with 11 bases between them. The CDR3 totals 14 residues. Germline V gene data show CDR1 as LNHDA and CDR2 as SQIVND (reference sequence). As DNA, the CDR3 is TGTGCCAGTAGTACACCGGGACACGGAAACACCATATATTTT. It is translated as CASSTPGHGNTIYF.

The rearrangement uses TRBV2 and TRBJ2-3; the match to TRBD2 covers 7 bases. The CDR3 is made up of 13 amino acids. V shed 7 bases, J shed 6 bases, and the junction held 7 bases outside the gene matches. Germline lookup yields CDR1 SNHLY and CDR2 FYNNEI. Here the CDR3 reads CASMLAALDTQYF. The CDR3, as DNA: TGTGCCAGCATGCTAGCGGCTCTTGATACGCAGTATTTT.

The chain combines TRBV11-2 with TRBJ2-2, with 13 positions matching TRBD2. In germline, CDR1 is SGHAT, CDR2 FQNNGV. Trimming at V came to 5 bases and at J to 6 bases, leaving 6 bases not matched to a gene. This CDR3 comprises 16 residues. The CDR3 sequence: CASSPGTSGKAGELFF. The CDR3 DNA reads TGTGCCAGCAGCCCCGGGACTAGCGGGAAGGCCGGGGAGCTGTTTTTT.

V gene TRBV9 combines with J gene TRBJ1-6; the match to TRBD1 covers 9 bases. Losses at the gene ends were 0 bases for V and 10 bases for J; bases not matched to a gene: 2. CDR3 size: 14 residues. Germline assignment: CDR1 SGDLS and CDR2 YYNGEE. CDR3 nucleotides: TGTGCCAGCAGCGTAGGGGACAGGGTGTCACCCCTCCACTTT. Its translation: CASSVGDRVSPLHF.

This chain joins TRBV4-1 and TRBJ2-3; 13 bases line up with TRBD2. The V gene end was trimmed by 1 base and the J gene end by 2 bases; junction bases not matched to a gene: 3. The germline CDR1 and CDR2 sequences are MGHRA and YSYEKL. CDR3 length equals 17 residues. CDR3 region: CASSQVGLAGITDTQYF. CDR3 bases: TGCGCCAGCAGCCAAGTGGGACTAGCGGGGATCACAGATACGCAGTATTTT.

The gene calls are TRBV9 and TRBJ1-1, with 8 positions matching TRBD1. CDR1 and CDR2 (germline): SGDLS, YYNGEE. This CDR3 region has 16 residues. The V and J ends lost 1 base and 1 base, in that order; junction bases with no gene match: 6. The CDR3 nucleotides are TGTGCCAGCAGCGTACATGCGGGACAGGAGAACACTGAAGCTTTCTTT. Translated: CASSVHAGQENTEAFF. The complete variable domain, with remaining parts taken from reference TRBV9 and TRBJ1-1, reads DSGVTQTPKHLITATGQRVTLRCSPRSGDLSVYWYQQSLDQGLQFLIQYYNGEERAKGNILERFSAQQFPDLHSELNLSSLELGDSALYFCASSVHAGQENTEAFFGQGTRLTVV.

V usage is TRBV18 and J usage is TRBJ2-7, with 7 nucleotides matching TRBD1. Germline V gene lookup returns CDR1 KGHSH and CDR2 LQKENI. The CDR3 runs to 14 residues. The junction had 8 bases not matched to a gene; V was cut back by 3 bases and J by 6 bases. The CDR3 DNA sequence: TGTGCCAGCTCACCGCCGACAGGGATTGGCGAGCAGTACTTC. Protein: CASSPPTGIGEQYF.

The chain carries TRBV30 and TRBJ2-3; D unclear. CDR1 and CDR2 (germline): GTSNPN, SVGIG (reference sequence). The CDR3 runs 13 residues. V was cut by 3 bases and J by 0 bases, with 7 bases left in between. In DNA, the CDR3 is TGTGCCTGGAGACTACCTAGCACAGATACGCAGTATTTT. Translation: CAWRLPSTDTQYF.

With regard to this clone: The sample contains more than one DNA sequence encoding this CDR3. Written as DNA, the CDR3 is TGTGCCAGCAGTCCCAGGGACAGGGGAAATTCACCCCTCCACTTT. Translated, it gives CASSPRDRGNSPLHF. This chain connects TRBV6-5 to TRBJ1-6; the match to TRBD1 covers 10 bases. The CDR3 has 15 amino acids. Germline V CDR1 and CDR2: MNHEY, SVGAGI. With V trimmed by 5 bases and J by 7 bases, 5 bases remained unmatched.

V gene TRBV7-9 combines with J gene TRBJ1-4, with TRBD1 as a possible D gene (5 bases). V was cut by 5 bases and J by 3 bases, with 16 bases left in between. The CDR3 has 16 residues. Germline lookup yields CDR1 SEHNR and CDR2 FQNEAQ (reference sequence). As DNA, the CDR3 is TGTGCCAGCAGCGACCCTACGGGGGGGTCTAATGAAAAACTGTTTTTT. Translating it yields CASSDPTGGSNEKLFF.

This chain links TRBV12-3 or TRBV12-4 with TRBJ1-2; D is uncertain. V shed 6 bases and J shed 1 base, with 9 bases lying between them. The CDR3 extends over 13 amino acids. The CDR3 region is CASSLRGNYGYTF. In nucleotides, the CDR3 is TGTGCCAGCAGCCTCCGGGGTAACTATGGCTACACCTTC.

This clone was seen more than once but under ten times. The V and J genes are TRBV10-3 and TRBJ1-2; tentative D call: TRBD1 (5 bases). Germline V lookup: CDR1 ENHRY, CDR2 SYGVKD. The V end was cut by 4 bases, the J end by 2 bases, with 8 bases between. CDR3 size: 13 residues. The CDR3 spells CAISGQLNYGYTF. DNA for the CDR3: TGTGCCATCAGTGGACAGCTAAACTATGGCTACACCTTC.

The chain couples TRBV29-1 to TRBJ2-2; D remains unclear. Trimming shortened V by 8 bases and J by 2 bases, and 9 bases separated the two germline ends. Germline CDR1 reads SQVTM; CDR2 reads ANQGSEA. The CDR3 runs 12 residues. CDR3 region: CSSQANTGELFF. The CDR3, as DNA: TGCAGCTCGCAGGCTAACACCGGGGAGCTGTTTTTT.